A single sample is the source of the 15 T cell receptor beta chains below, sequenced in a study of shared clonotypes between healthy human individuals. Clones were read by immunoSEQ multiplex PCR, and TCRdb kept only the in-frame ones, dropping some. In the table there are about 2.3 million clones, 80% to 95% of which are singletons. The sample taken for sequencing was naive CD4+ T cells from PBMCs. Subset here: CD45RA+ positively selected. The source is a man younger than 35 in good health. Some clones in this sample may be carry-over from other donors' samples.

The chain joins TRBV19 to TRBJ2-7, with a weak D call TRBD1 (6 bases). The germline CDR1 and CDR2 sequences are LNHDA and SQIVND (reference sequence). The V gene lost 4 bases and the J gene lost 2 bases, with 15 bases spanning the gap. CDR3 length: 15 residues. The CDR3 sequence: CASSTHGQLAYEQYF. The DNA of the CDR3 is TGTGCCAGTAGTACCCATGGACAGTTAGCCTACGAGCAGTACTTC.

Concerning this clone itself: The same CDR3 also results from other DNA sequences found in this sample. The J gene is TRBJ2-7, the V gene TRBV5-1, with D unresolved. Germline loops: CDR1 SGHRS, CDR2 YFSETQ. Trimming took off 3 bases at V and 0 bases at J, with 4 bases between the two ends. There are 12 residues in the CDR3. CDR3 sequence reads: CASSSGSYEQYF. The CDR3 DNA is TGCGCCAGCAGCTCCGGCTCCTACGAGCAGTACTTC.

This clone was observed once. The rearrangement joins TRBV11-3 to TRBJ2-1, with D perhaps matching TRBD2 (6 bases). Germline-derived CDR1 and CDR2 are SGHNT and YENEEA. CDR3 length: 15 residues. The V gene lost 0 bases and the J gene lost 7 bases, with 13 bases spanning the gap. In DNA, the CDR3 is TGTGCCAGCAGCTTAGATGACACTAGCTGGAATGAGCAGTTCTTC. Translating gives CASSLDDTSWNEQFF.

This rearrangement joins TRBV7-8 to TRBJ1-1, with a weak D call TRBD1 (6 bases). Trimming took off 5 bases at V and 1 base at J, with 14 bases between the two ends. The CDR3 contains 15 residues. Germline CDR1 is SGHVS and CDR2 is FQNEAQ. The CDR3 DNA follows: TGTGCCAGCAGCATCGGGACAAGGCCGAACACTGAAGCTTTCTTT. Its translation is CASSIGTRPNTEAFF.

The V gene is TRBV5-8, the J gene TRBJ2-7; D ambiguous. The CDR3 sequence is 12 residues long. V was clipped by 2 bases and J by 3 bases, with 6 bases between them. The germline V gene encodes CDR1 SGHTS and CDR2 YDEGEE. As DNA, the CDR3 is TGTGCCAGCAGCTTACAGTACTACGAGCAGTACTTC. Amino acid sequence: CASSLQYYEQYF.

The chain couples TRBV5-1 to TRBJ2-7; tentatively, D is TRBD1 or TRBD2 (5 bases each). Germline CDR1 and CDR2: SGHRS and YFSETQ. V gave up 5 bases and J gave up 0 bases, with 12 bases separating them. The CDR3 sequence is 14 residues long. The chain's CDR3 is CASRDGDPSYEQYF. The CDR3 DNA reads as TGCGCCAGCAGGGATGGGGACCCCTCCTACGAGCAGTACTTC. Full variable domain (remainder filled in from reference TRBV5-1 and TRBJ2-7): KAGVTQTPRYLIKTRGQQVTLSCSPISGHRSVSWYQQTPGQGLQFLFEYFSETQRNKGNFPGRFSGRQFSNSRSEMNVSTLELGDSALYLCASRDGDPSYEQYFGPGTRLTVT.

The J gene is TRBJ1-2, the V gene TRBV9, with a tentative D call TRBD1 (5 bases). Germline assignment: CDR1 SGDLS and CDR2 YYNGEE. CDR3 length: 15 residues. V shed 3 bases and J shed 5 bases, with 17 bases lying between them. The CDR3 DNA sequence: TGTGCCAGCAGCGCTCCTCGGGGGACCTCTTATGGCTACACCTTC. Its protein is CASSAPRGTSYGYTF.

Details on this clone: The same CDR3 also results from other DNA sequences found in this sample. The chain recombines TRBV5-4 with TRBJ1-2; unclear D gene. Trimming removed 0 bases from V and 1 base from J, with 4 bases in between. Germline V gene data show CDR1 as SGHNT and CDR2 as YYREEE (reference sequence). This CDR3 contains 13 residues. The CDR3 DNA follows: TGTGCCAGCAGCTTGGACAGTAACTATGGCTACACCTTC. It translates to CASSLDSNYGYTF.

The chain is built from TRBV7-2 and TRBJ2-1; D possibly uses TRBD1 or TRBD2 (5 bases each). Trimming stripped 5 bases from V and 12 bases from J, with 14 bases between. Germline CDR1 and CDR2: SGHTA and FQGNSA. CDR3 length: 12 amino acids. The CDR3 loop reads CASSADTRGQFF. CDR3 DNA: TGTGCCAGCAGCGCGGACACTAGAGGGCAGTTCTTC. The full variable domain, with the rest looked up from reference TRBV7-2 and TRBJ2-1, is GAGVSQSPSNKVTEKGKDVELRCDPISGHTALYWYRQSLGQGLEFLIYFQGNSAPDKSGLPSDRFSAERTGGSVSTLTIQRTQQEDSAVYLCASSADTRGQFFGPGTRLTVL.

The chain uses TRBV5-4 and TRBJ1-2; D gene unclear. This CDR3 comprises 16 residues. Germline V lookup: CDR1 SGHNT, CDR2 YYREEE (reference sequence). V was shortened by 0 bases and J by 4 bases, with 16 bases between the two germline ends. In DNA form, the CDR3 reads TGTGCCAGCAGCTTGGCCAACTTGTGGCAGAGCTATGGCTACACCTTC. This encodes CASSLANLWQSYGYTF. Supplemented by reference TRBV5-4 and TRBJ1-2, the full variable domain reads ETGVTQSPTHLIKTRGQQVTLRCSSQSGHNTVSWYQQALGQGPQFIFQYYREEENGRGNFPPRFSGLQFPNYSSELNVNALELDDSALYLCASSLANLWQSYGYTFGSGTRLTVV.

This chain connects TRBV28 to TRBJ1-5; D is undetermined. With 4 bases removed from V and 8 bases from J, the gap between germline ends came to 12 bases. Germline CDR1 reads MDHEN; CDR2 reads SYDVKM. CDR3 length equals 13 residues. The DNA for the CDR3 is TGTGCCAGCAGTTCCGTGGGGTGGAAGCCCCAGCATTTT. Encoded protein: CASSSVGWKPQHF.

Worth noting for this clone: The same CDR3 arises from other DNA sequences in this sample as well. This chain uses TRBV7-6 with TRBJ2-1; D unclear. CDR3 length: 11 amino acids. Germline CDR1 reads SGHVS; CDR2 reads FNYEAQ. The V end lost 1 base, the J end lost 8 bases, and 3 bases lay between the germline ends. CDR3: CASSLGDEQFF. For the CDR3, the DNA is TGTGCCAGCAGCTTAGGTGATGAGCAGTTCTTC.

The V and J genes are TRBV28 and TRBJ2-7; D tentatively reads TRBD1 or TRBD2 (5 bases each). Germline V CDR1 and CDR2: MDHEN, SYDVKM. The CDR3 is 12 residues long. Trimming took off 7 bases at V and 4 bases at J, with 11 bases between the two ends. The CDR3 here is CASIGTYYEQYF. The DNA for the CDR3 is TGTGCCAGCATCGGGACCTATTACGAGCAGTACTTC.

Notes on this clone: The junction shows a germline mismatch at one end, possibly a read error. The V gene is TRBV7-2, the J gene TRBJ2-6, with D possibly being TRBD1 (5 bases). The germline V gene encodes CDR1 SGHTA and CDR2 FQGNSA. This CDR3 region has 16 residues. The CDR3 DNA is TGTGCCAGCAGCCCAAGGGGTGCGGTTCTTCCCGGGCCAAAGCTTTTC. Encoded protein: CASSPRGAVLPGPKLF.

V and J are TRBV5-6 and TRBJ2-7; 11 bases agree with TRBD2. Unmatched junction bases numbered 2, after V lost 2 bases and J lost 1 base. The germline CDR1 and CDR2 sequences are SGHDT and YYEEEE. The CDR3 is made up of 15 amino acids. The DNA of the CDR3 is TGTGCCAGCAGCTTTAGCGGGAGGGGGTCCTACGAGCAGTACTTC. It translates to CASSFSGRGSYEQYF.